The clone carrying this TCR beta chain appeared a few times. The antigen is unknown. Amplification of TCR beta CDR3 regions was performed using RNA transcripts as template. The HTBI primer set drove a first-round RT-PCR of the TCR CDR3. MiXCR, run by TCRdb on the multiplex PCR reads, gives a single entry per CDR3 protein. The sample holds 450,000 to 700,000 distinct CDR3 sequences; under 60% are singletons and the top ten take around 20%. These data originate in a study of T cells in Graves' hyperthyroidism and ophthalmopathy. Regarding the study as a whole: Also found in blood were most expanded thyroid clonotypes above 0.001.

The germline CDR1 and CDR2 sequences are WNHNN and SYGVQD (reference sequence). The CDR3 runs 15 residues. Trimming cost V 3 bases and J 4 bases; bases outside gene matches: 6. Exclusion of a patient resulted from uncontrolled infection, other autoimmune disease, pregnancy or lactation. This receptor was identified in an adult woman with Graves' disease, either hyperthyroidism or ophthalmopathy (not recorded which). The specimen was peripheral blood or thyroid tissue (not recorded which). The chain joins TRBV10-1 to TRBJ2-1; 7 nucleotides align to TRBD2. This chain's CDR3 is CASSDGGSGYNEQFF. The CDR3 nucleotides read TGCGCCAGCAGTGACGGCGGGAGTGGGTACAATGAGCAGTTCTTC.